This T cell receptor beta chain was captured by sequencing in a study of T cell changes during pregnancy in multiple sclerosis. The table lists this clone with a count of one. Germline CDR1 is MNHEY and CDR2 is SMNVEV (reference sequence). This CDR3 comprises 14 residues. V was clipped by 3 bases and J by 3 bases; unmatched bases: 5. Data came from immunoSEQ multiplex PCR; TCRdb stores just in-frame clones and leaves some out. The sample shows roughly 47,000 clones, 85% to 95% of them seen only once. The sequencing here drew on CD8+ T cells from peripheral blood mononuclear cells, taken before pregnancy. The rearrangement uses TRBV27 and TRBJ2-7, with 7 positions matching TRBD1. This TCR derives from a female donor with multiple sclerosis, enrolled in a pregnancy study. The CDR3 here is CASSLSRGNYEQYF. CDR3 in DNA: TGTGCCAGCAGTTTGTCCAGGGGGAACTACGAGCAGTACTTC.